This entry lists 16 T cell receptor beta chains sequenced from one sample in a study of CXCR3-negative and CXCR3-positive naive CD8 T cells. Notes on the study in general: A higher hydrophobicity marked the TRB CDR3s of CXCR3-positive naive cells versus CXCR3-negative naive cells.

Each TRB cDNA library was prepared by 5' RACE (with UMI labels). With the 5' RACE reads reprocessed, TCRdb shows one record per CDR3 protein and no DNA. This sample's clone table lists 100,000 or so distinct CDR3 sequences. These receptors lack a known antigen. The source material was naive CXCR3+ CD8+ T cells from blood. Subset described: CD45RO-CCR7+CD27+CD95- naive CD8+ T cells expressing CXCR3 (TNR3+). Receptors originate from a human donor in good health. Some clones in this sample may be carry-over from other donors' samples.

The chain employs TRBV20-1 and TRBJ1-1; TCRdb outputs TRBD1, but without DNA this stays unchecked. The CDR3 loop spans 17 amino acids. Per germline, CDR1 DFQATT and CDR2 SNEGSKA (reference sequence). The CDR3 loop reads CSATDGTKGPMNTEAFF.

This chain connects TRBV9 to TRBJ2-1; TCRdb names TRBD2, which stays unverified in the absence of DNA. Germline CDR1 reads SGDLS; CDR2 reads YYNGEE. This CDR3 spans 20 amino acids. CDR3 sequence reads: CASSPRPGLAGGLVPNEQFF.

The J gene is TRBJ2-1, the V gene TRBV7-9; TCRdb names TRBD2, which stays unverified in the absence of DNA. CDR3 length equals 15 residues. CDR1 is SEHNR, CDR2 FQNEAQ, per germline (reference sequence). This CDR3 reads CASSSDSGGADEQFF.

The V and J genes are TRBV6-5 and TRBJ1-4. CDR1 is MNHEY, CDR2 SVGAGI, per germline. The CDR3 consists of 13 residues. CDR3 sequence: CASSFATNEKLFF.

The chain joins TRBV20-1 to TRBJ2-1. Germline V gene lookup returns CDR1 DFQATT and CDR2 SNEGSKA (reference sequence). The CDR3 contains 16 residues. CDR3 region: CSANLGRSETYNEQFF.

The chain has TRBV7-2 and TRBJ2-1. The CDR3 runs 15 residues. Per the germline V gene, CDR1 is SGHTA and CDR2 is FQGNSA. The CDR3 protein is CASSFSGVRYNEQFF.

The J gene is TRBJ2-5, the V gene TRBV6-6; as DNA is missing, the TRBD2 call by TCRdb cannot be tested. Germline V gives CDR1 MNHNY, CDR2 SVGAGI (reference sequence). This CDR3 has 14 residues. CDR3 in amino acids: CASSRPGLAETQYF.

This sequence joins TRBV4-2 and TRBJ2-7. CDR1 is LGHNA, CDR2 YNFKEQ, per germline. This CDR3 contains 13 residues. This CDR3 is CASSPPTSYEQYF.

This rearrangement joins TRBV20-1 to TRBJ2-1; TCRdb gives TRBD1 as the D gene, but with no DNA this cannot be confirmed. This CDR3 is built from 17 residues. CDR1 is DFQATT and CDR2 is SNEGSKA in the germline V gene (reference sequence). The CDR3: CSARGPADGDWYNEQFF.

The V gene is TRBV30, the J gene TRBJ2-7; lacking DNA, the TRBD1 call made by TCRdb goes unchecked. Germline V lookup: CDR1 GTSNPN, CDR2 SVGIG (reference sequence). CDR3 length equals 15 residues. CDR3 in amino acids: CAWSVRGGAIYEQYF.

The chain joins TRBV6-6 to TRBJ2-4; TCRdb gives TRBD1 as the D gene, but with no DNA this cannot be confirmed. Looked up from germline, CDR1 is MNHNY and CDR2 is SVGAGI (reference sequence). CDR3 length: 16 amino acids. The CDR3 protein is CASSHGTVLAKNIQYF.

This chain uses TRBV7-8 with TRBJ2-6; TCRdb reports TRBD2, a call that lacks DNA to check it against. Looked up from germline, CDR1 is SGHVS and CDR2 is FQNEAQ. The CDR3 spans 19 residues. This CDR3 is CASSLEWVGLAAGANVLTF.

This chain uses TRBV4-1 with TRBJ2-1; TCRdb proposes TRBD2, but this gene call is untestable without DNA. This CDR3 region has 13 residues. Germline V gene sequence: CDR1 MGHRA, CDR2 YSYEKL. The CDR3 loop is CASSQAEGDEQFF.

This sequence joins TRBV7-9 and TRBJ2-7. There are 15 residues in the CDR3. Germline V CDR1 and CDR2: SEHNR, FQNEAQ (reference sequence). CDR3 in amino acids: CASSPAPGSSYEQYF. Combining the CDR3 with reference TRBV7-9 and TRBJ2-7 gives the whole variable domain DTGVSQNPRHKITKRGQNVTFRCDPISEHNRLYWYRQTLGQGPEFLTYFQNEAQLEKSRLLSDRFSAERPKGSFSTLEIQRTEQGDSAMYLCASSPAPGSSYEQYFGPGTRLTVT.

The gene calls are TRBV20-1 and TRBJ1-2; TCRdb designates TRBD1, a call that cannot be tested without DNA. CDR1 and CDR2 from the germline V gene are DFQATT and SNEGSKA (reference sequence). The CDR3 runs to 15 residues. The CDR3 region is CSAREHRGANYGYTF.

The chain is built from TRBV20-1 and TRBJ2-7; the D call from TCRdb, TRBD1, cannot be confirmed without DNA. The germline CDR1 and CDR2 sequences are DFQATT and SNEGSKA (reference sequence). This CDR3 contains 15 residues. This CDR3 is CSARDGGTGGVVQYF.